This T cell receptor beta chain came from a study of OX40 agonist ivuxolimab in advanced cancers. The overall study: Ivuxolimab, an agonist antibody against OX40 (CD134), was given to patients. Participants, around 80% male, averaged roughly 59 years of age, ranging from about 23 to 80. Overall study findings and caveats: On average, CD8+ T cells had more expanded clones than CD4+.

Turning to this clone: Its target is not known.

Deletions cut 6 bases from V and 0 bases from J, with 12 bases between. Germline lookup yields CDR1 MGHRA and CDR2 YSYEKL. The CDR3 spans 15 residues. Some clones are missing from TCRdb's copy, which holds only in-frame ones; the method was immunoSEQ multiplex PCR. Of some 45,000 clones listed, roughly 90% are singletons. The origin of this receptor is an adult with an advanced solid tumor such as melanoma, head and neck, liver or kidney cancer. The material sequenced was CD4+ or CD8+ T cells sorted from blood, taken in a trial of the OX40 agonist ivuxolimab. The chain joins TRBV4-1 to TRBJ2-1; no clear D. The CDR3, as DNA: TGCGCCAGCAGGGGTCGGGCCAACTCCTACAATGAGCAGTTCTTC. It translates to CASRGRANSYNEQFF.